This T cell receptor (beta chain) was identified during a study of T cell repertoires in aging, cancer and after chemotherapy. Study-wide background: About 8.1 million TCR reads made up the full dataset. Findings of the study overall: Healthy donors lost TCR diversity with age mainly through richness, cancer patients through richness and evenness. Untreated cancer patients had significantly lower blood TCR diversity than age-matched healthy donors. These repertoire data do not allow conclusions about immunological memory after chemotherapy.

Rearranged V-D-J TRB sequences were amplified with a mixed TRB-A/B primer pool. TCRdb itself ran the multiplex PCR reads through MiXCR, one entry per CDR3 protein. The data show 450 to 600 distinct CDR3 sequences, under 40% seen once. TCR beta rearrangements were amplified from peripheral blood genomic DNA. Comment on this clonotype: Antigen unknown.

This CDR3 comprises 14 residues. CDR1 and CDR2 from the germline V gene are SQVTM and ANQGSEA. The trim removed 7 bases at V and 3 bases at J, leaving 9 bases unmatched. This chain links TRBV29-1 with TRBJ2-5; TRBD1 matches 9 bases. Input material: blood. The receptor comes from a human donor with a solid tumor. The CDR3 here is CSAKTGGIKETQYF. The CDR3 region has the DNA TGCAGCGCAAAGACAGGGGGAATTAAAGAGACCCAGTACTTC.